This is a list of T cell receptor beta chains from one sample in a study of post-analysis software for immune sequencing data. TCRdb processed the PCR reads anew with MiXCR; each CDR3 protein has one entry. The sample consists of hundreds of thousands of distinct CDR3 sequences, around 40% of them appearing once. The sample taken for sequencing was blood. The receptor source for this set is a girl aged 10-17 years with multiple sclerosis. Each CDR3 is given with its conserved first and last residue. The size field is filled for only some rows; it gives once, few, many or a size class.

V gene	clone size	J gene	CDR3 protein
TRBV6-4	-	TRBJ2-6	CASSDSNSGANVLTF
TRBV5-6	-	TRBJ1-1	CASSADRVPEAFF
TRBV4-1	-	TRBJ2-2	CASTILAGGSTGELFF
TRBV6-5	-	TRBJ2-7	CASSGTGGSYEQYF
TRBV20-1	-	TRBJ1-1	CSASGGAGTEAFF
TRBV5-1	-	TRBJ1-1	CASSLARRVTEAFF
TRBV28	-	TRBJ2-1	CASSSYPGLANNEQFF
TRBV5-1	-	-	CASHGGLAGVRGEQYF
TRBV6-2/TRBV6-3	few	TRBJ2-1	CASSYIAEQFF
TRBV10-3	-	TRBJ2-3	CAISEIPGASGSTNTQYF
TRBV12-3/TRBV12-4	-	TRBJ2-1	CANGEAGLMGNEQFF
TRBV7-9	-	TRBJ1-3	CASSLLANGNTIYF
TRBV29-1	many	TRBJ2-3	CSVDTGTDTQYF
TRBV27	-	TRBJ2-7	CASSPSSGGAGEQYF
TRBV12-3/TRBV12-4	-	TRBJ1-5	CASRKTGGPQWPQHF
TRBV20-1	-	TRBJ1-4	CSALPGQATNEKLFF
TRBV11-2	-	-	CASSSNQGGTYEQYF
TRBV25-1	-	TRBJ1-1	CASSEPDTSEAFF
TRBV20-1	-	TRBJ2-3	CSARDMGLELDTQYF
TRBV6-1	-	-	CASSELGQGNYYEQYF
TRBV6-2/TRBV6-3	few	TRBJ2-5	CASSYSPGLKETQYF
TRBV10-3	few	TRBJ2-7	CAITQRALSYEQYF
TRBV29-1	few	TRBJ2-6	CSVEGGRGANVLTF
TRBV5-5	-	TRBJ2-6	CASSGEGGVDLKTGANVLTF
TRBV27	-	TRBJ1-1	CASSSGQGQSTEAFF
TRBV3-1	few	TRBJ2-1	CASSQGLAGSDEQFF
TRBV15	many	TRBJ2-7	CATSIRDRGDEQYF
TRBV4-2	-	TRBJ2-7	CASSHRDRQEDEQYF
TRBV7-8	-	TRBJ1-5	CASSRQGLSNQPQHF
TRBV6-4	-	TRBJ2-3	CASKWRLAVHTDTQYF
TRBV12-3/TRBV12-4	-	TRBJ1-5	CASSLSGDTAGQPQHF
TRBV11-2	few	TRBJ2-1	CASSLEAGTYNEQFF
TRBV4-1	-	TRBJ1-4	CASSQEGVANEKLFF
TRBV7-2	-	TRBJ2-1	CASSWTSASYNEQFF
TRBV9	-	TRBJ1-1	CASSEIQGEKTEAFF
TRBV3-1	-	-	CASSQYRDRGTHEQYF
TRBV7-3	-	TRBJ2-3	CASSPRQGRTDTQYF
TRBV4-1	once	TRBJ1-2	CASSQDSDPRGWYGYTF
TRBV12-3/TRBV12-4	-	TRBJ2-5	CASNLGGLAAREQYF
TRBV4-1	-	TRBJ2-1	CASSHQVAGSYNEQFF
TRBV5-1	-	TRBJ2-5	CASSLIGPQETQYF
TRBV20-1	-	TRBJ2-5	CSASKMGETQYF
TRBV7-7	-	TRBJ2-1	CASSLYRDGYEQFF
TRBV5-1	-	TRBJ2-6	CASSPGQRSGANVLTF
TRBV11-2	-	TRBJ1-1	CASRPQAKNTEAFF
TRBV5-1	-	TRBJ1-1	CASSLDGIRGNLNTEAFF
TRBV7-2	few	-	CASSFDHRGSYEQYF
TRBV7-8	-	TRBJ1-1	CASSLAAWGGFDTEAFF
TRBV12-3/TRBV12-4	-	TRBJ2-7	CASSPVAGGTYEQYF
TRBV5-1	few	TRBJ2-7	CASSPRWERETNEQYF
TRBV10-3	-	TRBJ1-5	CAISEGTGIPYNQPQHF
TRBV4-1	-	TRBJ2-1	CASSQELRGRVHNEQFF
TRBV10-3	few	TRBJ1-2	CAIYGGEDYGYTF
TRBV24-1	-	TRBJ2-3	CATSPHGLLTDTQYF
TRBV4-2	-	-	CASSQDLGLAGTQYF
TRBV6-5	many	TRBJ2-5	CASSYSQETQYF
TRBV28	-	TRBJ2-7	CASSLREPIYEQYF
TRBV7-2	few	TRBJ2-1	CASSLLSGGTHNEQFF
TRBV5-8	-	TRBJ2-1	CASSPRDRYSPTSNEQFF